These 16 T cell receptor beta chains were sequenced from one sample in a study of read filtering for tumor transcriptome and immune sequencing. This library used around 400 ng RNA and molecular barcoded adaptors spanning alpha/delta and beta/gamma chains. Using its own MiXCR run on the reads, TCRdb lists one record per CDR3 protein. The sample lists over 40,000 distinct CDR3 sequences, about 12% seen once, with approximately 14% in the top ten. Specimen: a population of CD138-negative cells sorted from bone marrow. Receptor source: a donor at least 40 years old with multiple myeloma.

This clonotype was observed a few times. This chain joins TRBV11-2 and TRBJ2-6, with D tentatively TRBD2 (5 bases). The V end lost 1 base, the J end lost 4 bases, and 8 bases lay between the germline ends. The germline V gene has CDR1 SGHAT and CDR2 FQNNGV. The CDR3 sequence is 15 residues long. CDR3 in DNA: TGTGCCAGCAGCTTAGTAGGGAGAGGGGCCAACGTCCTGACTTTC. It encodes CASSLVGRGANVLTF. The whole variable domain, filled in from reference TRBV11-2 and TRBJ2-6, reads EAGVAQSPRYKIIEKRQSVAFWCNPISGHATLYWYQQILGQGPKLLIQFQNNGVVDDSQLPKDRFSAERLKGVDSTLKIQPAKLEDSAVYLCASSLVGRGANVLTFGAGSRLTVL.

In its sample, this clonotype was seen many times. CDR3 DNA sequence: TGTGCCAGTAGTACCCGGGCTAGCGGGATTAATGAGCAGTTCTTC. Protein sequence: CASSTRASGINEQFF. The V gene is TRBV19, the J gene TRBJ2-1; 9 nucleotides match TRBD2. The CDR3 consists of 15 residues. Germline assignment: CDR1 LNHDA and CDR2 SQIVND (reference sequence). The trim removed 4 bases at V and 7 bases at J, leaving 8 bases unmatched.

This clonotype was seen a single time. The chain has TRBV5-6 and TRBJ2-5; D unclear. CDR1 is SGHDT, CDR2 YYEEEE, per germline. The CDR3 is 13 amino acids. Between the trimmed V and J ends, which lost 0 bases and 4 bases, there was a span of 7 bases. The CDR3 DNA reads TGTGCCAGCAGCTTGGCAAGAGGAGAGACCCAGTACTTC. Its protein product is CASSLARGETQYF.

The sample holds many counts of this clonotype. The chain is built from TRBV7-2 and TRBJ1-5; TRBD1 might be the D (6 bases). The CDR3 runs 14 residues. Trimming pared 1 base from V and 3 bases from J, leaving 7 bases between. Germline CDR1 SGHTA, CDR2 FQGNSA. The CDR3 DNA reads as TGTGCCAGCAGCTTAGGGACAGACAATCAGCCCCAGCATTTT. Its protein product is CASSLGTDNQPQHF.

This clonotype was recorded at least ten times. The J gene is TRBJ2-3, the V gene TRBV12-3 or TRBV12-4, with TRBD2 identical over 7 bases. The CDR3 sequence is 16 residues long. The junction had 7 bases not matched to a gene; V was cut back by 4 bases and J by 0 bases. CDR3 sequence: CASSSPWGGSTDTQYF. DNA for the CDR3: TGTGCCAGCAGTTCCCCTTGGGGGGGGAGCACAGATACGCAGTATTTT.

This clonotype was counted many times. This chain uses TRBV6-2 or TRBV6-3 with TRBJ1-1; D is ambiguous. V lost 2 bases to trimming and J lost 4 bases, with 17 bases between them. This CDR3 comprises 16 residues. The V gene's germline CDR1 is MNHEY and CDR2 SVGEGT. CDR3 nucleotide sequence: TGTGCCAGCAGTTACCCTCCGAGGAGAGTGGTCACTGAAGCTTTCTTT. Translated: CASSYPPRRVVTEAFF.

The chain employs TRBV6-2 or TRBV6-3 and TRBJ1-1; TRBD1 matches at 7 bases. Germline V CDR1 and CDR2: MNHEY, SVGEGT. After removal of 1 base from V and 8 bases from J, the junction contained 4 bases not matched to a gene. The CDR3 consists of 13 residues. The CDR3 coding sequence is TGTGCCAGCAGTTACTTCAGACAGGGCGAAGCTTTCTTT. The encoded protein is CASSYFRQGEAFF.

The chain joins TRBV4-3 to TRBJ2-2; no reliable D call. Germline assignment: CDR1 LGHNA and CDR2 YSLEER. Trimming cost V 0 bases and J 6 bases, with 8 bases left between them. The CDR3 is made up of 14 amino acids. The CDR3 sequence: CASSQDPAAGELFF. The DNA of the CDR3 is TGCGCCAGCAGCCAAGACCCAGCCGCCGGGGAGCTGTTTTTT.

This clonotype came up many times. The rearrangement joins TRBV6-6 to TRBJ2-3; D gene unclear. Germline CDR1 MNHNY, CDR2 SVGAGI (reference sequence). Trimming pared 4 bases from V and 3 bases from J, leaving 5 bases between. The CDR3 loop spans 12 amino acids. As DNA, the CDR3 is TGTGCCAGCAGTTCTTTTACAGATACGCAGTATTTT. This encodes CASSSFTDTQYF.

Of note for this clonotype: A far larger clone differs by one base, so this is likely a read error. This chain links TRBV6-5 with TRBJ2-1, with 7 positions matching TRBD1. Germline lookup yields CDR1 MNHEY and CDR2 SVGAGI. V lost 5 bases, J lost 16 bases, and 8 bases stayed unmatched. CDR3 length equals 11 residues. CDR3 sequence (DNA): TGTGCCAGCAGTCCGGACAGGTCGTTTTTCTTC. This sequence encodes CASSPDRSFFF.

This clonotype appeared many times. The CDR3 nucleotides are TGCAGTGCTAGTCATAGAAATCAGCCCCAGCATTTT. It translates to CSASHRNQPQHF. The chain combines TRBV20-1 with TRBJ1-5; no clear D. The germline V gene has CDR1 DFQATT and CDR2 SNEGSKA (reference sequence). The V end lost 3 bases, the J end lost 4 bases, and 7 bases lay between the germline ends. The CDR3 consists of 12 residues.

Ten or more counts support this clonotype. The genes are TRBV5-1 and TRBJ2-1; TRBD1 aligns across 8 bases. CDR1 is SGHRS, CDR2 YFSETQ, per germline. The CDR3 consists of 14 residues. With 4 bases clipped from V and 7 bases from J, the junction kept 7 bases outside the gene matches. The CDR3 DNA follows: TGCGCCAGCAGCGTGACAGGGGATAAAAATGAGCAGTTCTTC. Amino acid sequence: CASSVTGDKNEQFF.

At least ten counts were recorded for this clonotype. The chain joins TRBV10-3 to TRBJ2-7; the match to TRBD1 covers 9 bases. Germline V lookup: CDR1 ENHRY, CDR2 SYGVKD. The V gene end was trimmed by 0 bases and the J gene end by 6 bases; junction bases not matched to a gene: 3. This CDR3 spans 14 amino acids. CDR3 in DNA: TGTGCCATCAGTGAGTCGGGGACAGGGCGCGAGCAGTACTTC. Encoded protein: CAISESGTGREQYF.

This clonotype has at least ten counts. This chain joins TRBV20-1 and TRBJ1-6; D not resolved. Trimming pared 3 bases from V and 6 bases from J, leaving 15 bases between. CDR1 is DFQATT and CDR2 is SNEGSKA in the germline V gene (reference sequence). The CDR3 contains 15 residues. CDR3 sequence reads: CSASDGSNPNSPLHF. Here the CDR3 DNA reads TGCAGTGCTAGTGACGGCAGCAACCCTAATTCACCCCTCCACTTT.

This clonotype was seen many times. The chain joins TRBV6-2 or TRBV6-3 to TRBJ1-1; no definite D call. The length of the CDR3 is 14 residues. V shed 2 bases and J shed 3 bases, with 10 bases lying between them. Germline V gives CDR1 MNHEY, CDR2 SVGEGT. The CDR3 is CASSYRIGDTEAFF. The CDR3 DNA reads as TGTGCCAGCAGTTACAGGATTGGGGACACTGAAGCTTTCTTT.

V gene TRBV6-1 combines with J gene TRBJ2-1; no clear D. V was clipped by 1 base and J by 12 bases, with 10 bases between them. This CDR3 comprises 12 residues. The germline CDR1 and CDR2 sequences are MNHNS and SASEGT. The CDR3, as DNA: TGTGCCAGCAGTGAAGTCCAAATTGGGCAGTTCTTC. Protein: CASSEVQIGQFF.